These 20 T cell receptor beta chains originate from one sample sequenced in a study of blood T cells in healthy people across ages. PCR was performed a second time for roughly 7 to 11 cycles using a sample-barcoded 5' primer and a J-beta primer mix. TCRdb reprocessed the 5' RACE reads with MiXCR, giving one entry per CDR3 protein. The sample gives about 680,000 distinct CDR3 sequences, about half of which show up once; about a third is in the top ten. Sequenced: blood. The receptors originated from a woman aged 55-75 years in good health.

This clonotype has just a few counts. V is TRBV28 and J is TRBJ2-5; tentative D call: TRBD1 (6 bases). Near its end, the DNA agrees better with TRBJ2-7, so the J call may be wrong. CDR1 and CDR2 from the germline V gene are MDHEN and SYDVKM. The CDR3 is 12 residues long. CDR3 bases: TGTGCCAGCAGTCAACAGGGCCCCGAGCAGTACTTC. Translated, it gives CASSQQGPEQYF.

V is TRBV30 and J is TRBJ2-6, with 10 bases lining up with TRBD1. This CDR3 is built from 19 residues. Germline loops: CDR1 GTSNPN, CDR2 SVGIG (reference sequence). V was clipped by 4 bases and J by 0 bases; unmatched bases: 12. For the CDR3, the DNA is TGTGCCTGGAATTCCCTGGGACAGGGGCACCCCTCTGGGGCCAACGTCCTGACTTTC. Protein: CAWNSLGQGHPSGANVLTF.

J is TRBJ2-1 and V is TRBV28; TRBD1 matches at 9 bases. The last part of the DNA fits TRBJ2-7 better; the J call may be wrong. CDR3 size: 16 residues. The germline gives CDR1 MDHEN, CDR2 SYDVKM. Here the CDR3 reads CATVVTGTGTYNEQYF. CDR3 nucleotides: TGTGCCACCGTAGTGACCGGGACAGGGACCTACAATGAGCAGTACTTC.

The chain couples TRBV5-1 to TRBJ2-1; 11 nucleotides match TRBD2. With 0 bases clipped from V and 9 bases from J, the junction kept 11 bases outside the gene matches. Germline V gene data show CDR1 as SGHRS and CDR2 as YFSETQ. This CDR3 has 17 residues. For the CDR3, the DNA is TGCGCCAGCAGCTTGGGCCCGGGACTAGCGGAGGCGGGTGAGCAGTTCTTC. Amino acids: CASSLGPGLAEAGEQFF.

Remarks on this clonotype: A read error may produce the germline difference seen at one junction end. The V and J genes are TRBV7-9 and TRBJ1-1; D possibly corresponds to TRBD1 (5 bases). This CDR3 spans 13 amino acids. The germline CDR1 and CDR2 sequences are SEHNR and FQNEAQ (reference sequence). CDR3 sequence reads: CVSSLPSDMAAFF. DNA for the CDR3: TGTGTCAGCAGCTTACCCTCGGACATGGCCGCTTTCTTT.

DNA for the CDR3: TGTGCCAGCAGTTACGCCAGGGGTGAGACCCAGTACTTC. It is translated as CASSYARGETQYF. The chain is built from TRBV6-6 and TRBJ2-7; a weak D match, TRBD1 (6 bases). The better agreement between TRBJ2-5 and the DNA end casts doubt on the J call. The CDR3 length is 13 residues. CDR1 and CDR2 from the germline V gene are MNHNY and SVGAGI (reference sequence).

The chain is built from TRBV5-1 and TRBJ2-1; D is perhaps TRBD2 (5 bases). The CDR3 is 16 residues long. V gave up 0 bases and J gave up 3 bases, with 13 bases separating them. From germline, CDR1 is SGHRS and CDR2 YFSETQ. CDR3 in amino acids: CASSLEVGAGYNEQFF. For the CDR3, the DNA is TGCGCCAGCAGCTTGGAAGTGGGAGCCGGCTACAATGAGCAGTTCTTC.

This clonotype was observed a handful of times. The J gene is TRBJ2-1, the V gene TRBV27; 8 nucleotides align to TRBD2. Germline V CDR1 and CDR2: MNHEY, SMNVEV (reference sequence). The length of the CDR3 is 15 residues. The V segment lost 8 bases and the J segment 5 bases; nucleotides outside the gene matches: 11. The CDR3 DNA is TGTGCCAGCCGGGTTAGCGGGATTCCGAACAATGAGCAGTTCTTC. Translation: CASRVSGIPNNEQFF.

CDR3 DNA sequence: TGTGCCAGCAGCCCTGAAAGGGGAAGCTCCTATAATTCACCCCTCCACTTT. It is translated as CASSPERGSSYNSPLHF. The chain joins TRBV21-1 to TRBJ1-6; the DNA was not used to check the table's D call, TRBD1. TRBV21-1 is described as a pseudogene. The CDR3 is 17 amino acids.

The chain joins TRBV5-1 to TRBJ2-1, with 10 bases identical to TRBD2. CDR1 is SGHRS, CDR2 YFSETQ, per germline. V was pared by 4 bases and J by 5 bases, with 3 bases of the junction left unmatched. CDR3 length equals 14 residues. The CDR3 reads CASSQGLANNEQFF. CDR3 nucleotides: TGCGCCAGCAGCCAGGGACTAGCGAACAATGAGCAGTTCTTC.

The chain links TRBV9 to TRBJ2-5; D is uncertain. V lost 0 bases and J lost 5, with 8 bases in between. The CDR3 spans 13 residues. Germline V lookup: CDR1 SGDLS, CDR2 YYNGEE. CDR3 protein: CASSVGPDETQYF. CDR3 in DNA: TGTGCCAGCAGCGTAGGCCCGGATGAGACCCAGTACTTC.

There are a few counts of this clonotype. This chain links TRBV6-2 or TRBV6-3 with TRBJ1-2; D ambiguous. CDR1 is MNHEY and CDR2 is SVGEGT in the germline V gene. The CDR3 runs to 11 residues. V gave up 6 bases and J gave up 4 bases, with 6 bases separating them. CDR3 sequence: CASSRLYGYTF. The CDR3 DNA is TGTGCCAGCAGCCGTCTCTATGGCTACACCTTC.

The V gene is TRBV7-3, the J gene TRBJ2-5; tentatively, D is TRBD2 (6 bases). Germline CDR1 reads SGHTA; CDR2 reads FQGTGA. The CDR3 has 14 residues. Trimming removed 3 bases at V and 5 bases at J, with 13 bases between. DNA of the CDR3: TGTGCCAGCAGCTTCCATGGCGGGACGGAGACCCAGTACTTC. Its translation is CASSFHGGTETQYF.

This chain joins TRBV21-1 and TRBJ1-6. TRBV21-1 is assigned pseudogene status. This CDR3 spans 14 amino acids. The CDR3 protein is CAGSKVESPSPLHF. In nucleotides, the CDR3 is TGTGCCGGCAGCAAAGTCGAGTCACCTTCACCCCTCCACTTT.

The chain joins TRBV20-1 to TRBJ1-5, with D unresolved. The CDR3 totals 14 residues. Trimming pared 0 bases from V and 4 bases from J, leaving 10 bases between. Germline V gene lookup returns CDR1 DFQATT and CDR2 SNEGSKA (reference sequence). CDR3 residues: CSARDMESNQPQHF. In nucleotides, the CDR3 is TGCAGTGCTAGAGATATGGAGAGTAATCAGCCCCAGCATTTT.

The chain couples TRBV6-5 to TRBJ2-2, with 13 positions matching TRBD2. The V gene's germline CDR1 is MNHEY and CDR2 SVGAGI. The V and J ends lost 2 bases and 3 bases, in that order; junction bases with no gene match: 6. The CDR3 has 18 residues. DNA for the CDR3: TGTGCCAGCAGTTACGAGACTAGCGGGAGGTCGTACACCGGGGAGCTGTTTTTT. It is translated as CASSYETSGRSYTGELFF.

The gene calls are TRBV28 and TRBJ2-2; TRBD2 is a possible D gene (6 bases). V lost 10 bases and J 5 bases, leaving 11 bases between the germline ends. The CDR3 is made up of 12 amino acids. Germline CDR1 is MDHEN and CDR2 is SYDVKM. The CDR3 is CATFGGTGELFF. The CDR3, as DNA: TGTGCCACCTTCGGAGGGACCGGGGAGCTGTTTTTT.

This chain connects TRBV4-2 to TRBJ2-5; no reliable D call. CDR1 and CDR2 from the germline V gene are LGHNA and YNFKEQ. V lost 4 bases, J lost 5 bases, and 14 bases lay in between. CDR3 length: 14 amino acids. The CDR3 coding sequence is TGTGCCAGCAGCCTTCGCTGGGCGGAGGAGACCCAGTACTTC. Its translation is CASSLRWAEETQYF.

The gene calls are TRBV11-3 and TRBJ2-3; D may match TRBD1 or TRBD2 (5 bases each). CDR3 length equals 14 residues. Trimming left V 6 bases short and J 2 bases short, with 12 bases between. Germline CDR1 reads SGHNT; CDR2 reads YENEEA. The CDR3 is CASRRDAYTDTQYF. CDR3 coding DNA: TGTGCCAGCAGAAGGGACGCCTACACAGATACGCAGTATTTT.

V is TRBV15 and J is TRBJ2-1; no clear D gene. CDR1 LNHNV and CDR2 YYDKDF come from the germline V gene (reference sequence). Trimming pared 0 bases from V and 9 bases from J, leaving 15 bases between. The CDR3 consists of 15 residues. For the CDR3, the DNA is TGTGCCACCAGCAGAGAAAGCATCTTGAAGTCTGAGCAGTTCTTC. Its translation is CATSRESILKSEQFF.